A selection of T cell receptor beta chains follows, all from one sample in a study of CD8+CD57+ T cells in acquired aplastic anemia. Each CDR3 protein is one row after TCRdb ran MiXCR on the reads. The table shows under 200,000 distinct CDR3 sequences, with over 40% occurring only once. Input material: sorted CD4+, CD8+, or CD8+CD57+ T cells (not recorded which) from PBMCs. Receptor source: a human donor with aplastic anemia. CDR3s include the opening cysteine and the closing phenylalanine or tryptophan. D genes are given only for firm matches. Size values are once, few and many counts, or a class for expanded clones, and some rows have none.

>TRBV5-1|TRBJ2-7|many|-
CASSLVADPTLEQYF
TGCGCCAGCAGCTTGGTGGCAGACCCTACCCTCGAGCAGTACTTC
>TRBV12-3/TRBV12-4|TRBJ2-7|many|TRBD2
CASSKRESSYEQYF
TGTGCCAGCAGTAAGCGGGAGAGCTCCTACGAGCAGTACTTC
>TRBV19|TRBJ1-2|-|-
CASSSWVGTYGYTF
TGTGCCAGTAGTAGTTGGGTCGGAACTTATGGCTACACCTTC
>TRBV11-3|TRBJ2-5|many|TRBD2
CASSLGLAETQYF
TGTGCCAGCAGCTTAGGACTAGCGGAGACCCAGTACTTC
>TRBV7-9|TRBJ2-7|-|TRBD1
CAGGQEYEQYF
TGTGCTGGGGGACAGGAGTACGAGCAGTACTTC
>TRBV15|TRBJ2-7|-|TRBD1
CATSMGQGGYEQHF
TGTGCCACCAGCATGGGACAGGGTGGCTACGAGCAGCACTTC
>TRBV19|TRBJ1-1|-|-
CASSPGQRTFF
TGTGCCAGTAGCCCCGGACAGCGGACTTTCTTT
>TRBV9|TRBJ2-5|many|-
CASSAQQVQETQYF
TGTGCCAGCAGCGCGCAACAGGTCCAAGAGACCCAGTACTTC
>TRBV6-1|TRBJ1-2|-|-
CASSPPGPTGYTF
TGTGCCAGCAGCCCTCCGGGGCCGACGGGCTACACCTTC
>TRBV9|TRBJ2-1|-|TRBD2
CASRSAGGPANEQFF
TGTGCCAGCAGGTCGGCGGGGGGGCCTGCCAATGAGCAGTTCTTC
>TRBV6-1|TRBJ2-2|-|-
CASSITVSGELFF
TGTGCCAGCTCCATCACGGTTTCCGGGGAGCTGTTTTTT
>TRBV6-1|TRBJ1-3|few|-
CASSELGNTIYF
TGTGCCAGCAGTGAATTAGGAAACACCATATATTTT
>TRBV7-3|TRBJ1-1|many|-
CASSRWTPGDTEAFF
TGTGCCAGCAGCCGCTGGACACCAGGGGACACTGAAGCTTTCTTT
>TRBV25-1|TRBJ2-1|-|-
CASSEWRSYNEQFF
TGTGCCAGCAGTGAATGGAGATCCTACAATGAGCAGTTCTTC
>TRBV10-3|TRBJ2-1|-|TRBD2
CAISSTSGGASVSEQFF
TGTGCCATCAGCAGCACTAGCGGGGGGGCCAGCGTTAGTGAGCAGTTCTTC
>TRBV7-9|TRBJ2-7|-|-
CASSLAGASEQYF
TGTGCCAGCAGCTTAGCGGGGGCTAGCGAGCAGTACTTC
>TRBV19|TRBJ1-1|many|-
CASSKDAMNTEAFF
TGTGCCAGTAGTAAGGACGCAATGAACACTGAAGCTTTCTTT
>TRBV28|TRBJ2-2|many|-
CASSPPNTGELFF
TGTGCCAGCAGCCCCCCCAACACCGGGGAGCTGTTTTTT
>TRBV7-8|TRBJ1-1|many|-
CASSPRGRTEAFF
TGTGCCAGCAGCCCTCGGGGGAGAACTGAAGCTTTCTTT
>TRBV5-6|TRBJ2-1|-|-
CASSLDGNEQFF
TGTGCCAGCAGCTTGGATGGGAATGAGCAGTTCTTC
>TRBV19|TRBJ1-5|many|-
CASRLRPGNNQPQHF
TGTGCCAGTAGATTAAGGCCGGGGAATAATCAGCCCCAGCATTTT
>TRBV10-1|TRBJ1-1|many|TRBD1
CASRETGGVDTEAFF
TGCGCCAGCAGAGAAACAGGGGGCGTGGACACTGAAGCTTTCTTT
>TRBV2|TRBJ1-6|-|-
CASSRGRGGNSPLHF
TGTGCCAGCAGTAGGGGCAGGGGTGGGAATTCACCCCTCCACTTT
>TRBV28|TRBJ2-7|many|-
CASATGPSYEQYF
TGTGCCAGCGCCACGGGACCATCCTACGAGCAGTACTTC
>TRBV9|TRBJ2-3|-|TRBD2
CASGVSGGPTDTQYF
TGTGCCAGCGGCGTTAGCGGGGGGCCCACAGATACGCAGTATTTT
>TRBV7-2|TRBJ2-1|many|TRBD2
CASSSGTSLSEQFF
TGTGCCAGCAGCTCCGGGACTAGCCTGAGTGAGCAGTTCTTC
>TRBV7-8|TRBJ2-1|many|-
CASSLGDEQFF
TGTGCCAGCAGCTTGGGGGATGAGCAGTTCTTC
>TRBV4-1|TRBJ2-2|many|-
CASSQDRTEIGELFF
TGCGCCAGCAGCCAAGATCGAACCGAGATCGGGGAGCTGTTTTTT
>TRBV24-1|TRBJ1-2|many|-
CATSDTPGMYGYTF
TGTGCCACCAGTGATACTCCAGGGATGTATGGCTACACCTTC
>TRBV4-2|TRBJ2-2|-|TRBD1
CASSARQGCANTGELFF
TGTGCCAGCAGCGCGCGACAGGGCTGTGCGAACACCGGGGAGCTGTTTTTT
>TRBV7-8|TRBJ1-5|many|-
CASSIGQNSNQPQHF
TGTGCCAGCAGCATCGGACAAAATAGCAATCAGCCCCAGCATTTT
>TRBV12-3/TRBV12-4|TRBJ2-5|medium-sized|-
CASSLEETQYF
TGTGCCAGCAGCTTAGAAGAGACCCAGTACTTC
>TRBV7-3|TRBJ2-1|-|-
CASSLGPTQRNEQFF
TGTGCCAGCAGCTTAGGGCCAACCCAGAGGAATGAGCAGTTCTTC
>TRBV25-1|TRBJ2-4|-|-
CASSLLIRDRRLAKNIQYF
TGTGCCAGCAGTCTCCTCATCCGCGACAGGCGACTAGCCAAAAACATTCAGTACTTC
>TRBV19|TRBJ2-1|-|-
CASTPGGHEQFF
TGTGCCAGTACCCCGGGGGGCCATGAGCAGTTCTTC